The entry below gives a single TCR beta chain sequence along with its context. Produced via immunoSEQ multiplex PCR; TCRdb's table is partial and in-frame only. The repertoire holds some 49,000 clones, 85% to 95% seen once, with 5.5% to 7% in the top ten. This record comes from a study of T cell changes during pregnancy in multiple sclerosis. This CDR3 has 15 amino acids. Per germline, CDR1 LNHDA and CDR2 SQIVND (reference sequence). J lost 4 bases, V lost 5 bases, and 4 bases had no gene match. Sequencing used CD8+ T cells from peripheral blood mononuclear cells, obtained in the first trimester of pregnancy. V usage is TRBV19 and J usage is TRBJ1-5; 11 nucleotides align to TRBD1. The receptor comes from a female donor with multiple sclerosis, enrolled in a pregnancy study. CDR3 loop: CASSEGTGGNQPQHF. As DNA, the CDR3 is TGTGCCAGTAGTGAAGGGACAGGGGGAAATCAGCCCCAGCATTTT.